The 20 T cell receptor beta chains below were found in one sample sequenced in a study of T cells in Graves' hyperthyroidism and ophthalmopathy. Researchers took RNA transcripts and amplified the TCR beta CDR3 regions from them. Carried out on the TCR CDR3, a first-round RT-PCR used the HTBI primer set. TCRdb used MiXCR to reprocess the multiplex PCR reads, holding one entry per CDR3 protein. The data contain more than 550,000 distinct CDR3 sequences, about 17% of them singletons. The sequenced sample consisted of blood. All receptors come from a woman between 50 and 59 years old with Graves' hyperthyroidism that later progressed to Graves' ophthalmopathy.

In this sample, this clonotype turned up many times. The chain carries TRBV11-3 and TRBJ2-1; D possibly corresponds to TRBD2 (7 bases). This CDR3 is 14 amino acids long. Germline assignment: CDR1 SGHNT and CDR2 YENEEA. V was shortened by 4 bases and J by 8 bases, with 15 bases between the two germline ends. The chain's CDR3 is CASSWAGGAYEQFF. Here the CDR3 DNA reads TGTGCCAGCAGCTGGGCTGGGGGGGCCTATGAGCAGTTCTTC.

V is TRBV27 and J is TRBJ1-3; D gene unclear. Trimming removed 6 bases from V and 0 bases from J, with 12 bases in between. Looked up from germline, CDR1 is MNHEY and CDR2 is SMNVEV (reference sequence). The length of the CDR3 is 15 residues. CDR3 in amino acids: CASRALLDSGNTIYF. CDR3 sequence (DNA): TGTGCCAGCAGAGCCCTTTTAGACTCTGGAAACACCATATATTTT.

This clonotype was picked up one time. The chain carries TRBV7-9 and TRBJ2-5; possibly TRBD1 or TRBD2 for D (5 bases each). Per germline, CDR1 SEHNR and CDR2 FQNEAQ (reference sequence). CDR3 length: 14 residues. With 5 bases removed from V and 5 bases from J, the gap between germline ends came to 15 bases. The CDR3 DNA reads TGTGCCAGCAGCGTATTCGGGGCTCGGGAGACCCAGTACTTC. It is translated as CASSVFGARETQYF.

This clonotype was seen many times. The chain links TRBV11-3 to TRBJ2-5, with TRBD1 matching over 7 bases. The germline V gene encodes CDR1 SGHNT and CDR2 YENEEA. The CDR3 is 15 amino acids. The V and J ends lost 5 bases and 3 bases, in that order; junction bases with no gene match: 9. The DNA for the CDR3 is TGTGCCAGCAGCCCCCGACAGGGCGGAGAAGAGACCCAGTACTTC. Translated, it gives CASSPRQGGEETQYF.

A few counts support this clonotype. This sequence joins TRBV3-1 and TRBJ1-6; D not resolved. V was clipped by 3 bases and J by 4 bases, with 7 bases between them. CDR1 is LGHDT and CDR2 is YNNKEL in the germline V gene (reference sequence). CDR3 length equals 14 residues. CDR3 sequence: CASSQGDYNSPLHF. Written as DNA, the CDR3 is TGTGCCAGCAGCCAGGGAGATTATAATTCACCCCTCCACTTT.

This chain joins TRBV6-1 and TRBJ1-6; TRBD1 matches 8 bases. The CDR3 is 18 amino acids. V shed 3 bases, J shed 2 bases, and the junction held 9 bases outside the gene matches. The germline V gene encodes CDR1 MNHNS and CDR2 SASEGT. Here the CDR3 DNA reads TGTGCCAGCAGTGACTGGTGGGACAGGAGAACCTATAATTCACCCCTCCACTTT. Translated, it gives CASSDWWDRRTYNSPLHF.

This clonotype has only a few counts. This sequence joins TRBV20-1 and TRBJ1-3; 10 nucleotides line up with TRBD1. J was trimmed by 3 bases and V by 4 bases; bases with no gene match: 9. Germline CDR1 is DFQATT and CDR2 is SNEGSKA (reference sequence). The CDR3 length is 16 residues. This CDR3 reads CSATRDRGQVGNTIYF. The CDR3 region has the DNA TGCAGTGCTACCCGAGACAGGGGGCAGGTTGGAAACACCATATATTTT.

J is TRBJ1-1 and V is TRBV5-1, with 9 bases fitting TRBD1. The CDR3 is made up of 16 amino acids. V shed 3 bases, J shed 4 bases, and the junction held 10 bases outside the gene matches. Germline V gene lookup returns CDR1 SGHRS and CDR2 YFSETQ. CDR3 residues: CASSSRDRVFGTEAFF. For the CDR3, the DNA is TGCGCCAGCAGCTCCCGGGACAGGGTTTTTGGCACTGAAGCTTTCTTT.

At least ten counts were recorded for this clonotype. Here the CDR3 reads CASTQTVNYGYTF. In DNA, the CDR3 is TGTGCCAGCACCCAGACAGTAAACTATGGCTACACCTTC. The rearrangement joins TRBV12-3 or TRBV12-4 to TRBJ1-2, with D perhaps matching TRBD1 (5 bases). There are 13 residues in the CDR3. V lost 7 bases to trimming and J lost 2 bases, with 11 bases between them.

This clonotype was recorded at least ten times. The rearrangement uses TRBV5-1 and TRBJ2-3; TRBD2 matches at 10 bases. Per the germline V gene, CDR1 is SGHRS and CDR2 is YFSETQ. J gave up 2 bases and V 4 bases, and 7 bases lay outside the gene matches. This CDR3 comprises 16 residues. The DNA of the CDR3 is TGCGCCAGCAGCATGACTAGCGGGTCCCTCACAGATACGCAGTATTTT. This encodes CASSMTSGSLTDTQYF. The full variable domain, its missing parts supplied by reference TRBV5-1 and TRBJ2-3, is KAGVTQTPRYLIKTRGQQVTLSCSPISGHRSVSWYQQTPGQGLQFLFEYFSETQRNKGNFPGRFSGRQFSNSRSEMNVSTLELGDSALYLCASSMTSGSLTDTQYFGPGTRLTVL.

This clonotype was seen repeatedly, ten times or more. This chain joins TRBV7-8 and TRBJ1-1; D not resolved. Germline V lookup: CDR1 SGHVS, CDR2 FQNEAQ. V was cut by 5 bases and J by 6 bases, with 16 bases left in between. The length of the CDR3 is 14 residues. CDR3 coding DNA: TGTGCCAGCAGCCCCTATGGGGAGCTTGCTGAAGCTTTCTTT. Translated: CASSPYGELAEAFF.

This clonotype came up many times. The chain combines TRBV3-1 with TRBJ2-7; 8 nucleotides line up with TRBD2. V lost 2 bases and J lost 6; bases outside the gene matches: 9. The CDR3 totals 15 residues. Germline V gives CDR1 LGHDT, CDR2 YNNKEL (reference sequence). The CDR3 DNA reads TGTGCCAGCAGCCAAAGTGCGGGGGGAGTTGCCGAGCAGTACTTC. Translated, it gives CASSQSAGGVAEQYF.

This clonotype was seen a handful of times. V usage is TRBV4-1 and J usage is TRBJ2-5; the D gene could be TRBD1 or TRBD2 (6 bases each). The germline V gene encodes CDR1 MGHRA and CDR2 YSYEKL. V lost 1 base to trimming and J lost 5 bases, with 14 bases between them. CDR3 length: 15 residues. For the CDR3, the DNA is TGCGCCAGCAGCCAAGGTTTGGGGGCGGGGGAGACCCAGTACTTC. Residues: CASSQGLGAGETQYF.

This clonotype was observed many times. The genes are TRBV3-1 and TRBJ1-1; D not resolved. CDR1 is LGHDT, CDR2 YNNKEL, per germline (reference sequence). This CDR3 comprises 12 residues. V gave up 3 bases and J gave up 7 bases, with 9 bases separating them. DNA of the CDR3: TGTGCCAGCAGCCAGGGGATTCTTGAAGCTTTCTTT. It yields the protein CASSQGILEAFF.

The chain carries TRBV6-1 and TRBJ2-2; 8 nucleotides agree with TRBD1. The CDR3 is 16 amino acids. Trimming took 4 bases from V and 5 from J; bases not matched to a gene: 9. Germline V CDR1 and CDR2: MNHNS, SASEGT. The CDR3 spells CASSGGFRGLTGELFF. As DNA, the CDR3 is TGTGCCAGCAGTGGTGGGTTCAGGGGGCTTACCGGGGAGCTGTTTTTT.

This clonotype was counted a few times. V is TRBV9 and J is TRBJ2-3; TRBD1 agrees at 7 bases. CDR3 size: 14 residues. Germline V lookup: CDR1 SGDLS, CDR2 YYNGEE. The junction had 7 bases not matched to a gene; V was cut back by 4 bases and J by 5 bases. Here the CDR3 DNA reads TGTGCCAGCAGCCCAATCCCAGGGGGAGATACGCAGTATTTT. Protein: CASSPIPGGDTQYF.

This clonotype was seen many times. The J gene is TRBJ2-1, the V gene TRBV7-3; 8 bases align to TRBD2. The CDR3 runs 15 residues. With 3 bases clipped from V and 6 bases from J, the junction kept 7 bases outside the gene matches. Germline V gives CDR1 SGHTA, CDR2 FQGTGA. This CDR3 reads CASSFLSGTSNEQFF. The DNA for the CDR3 is TGTGCCAGCAGCTTCCTTTCCGGGACTAGCAATGAGCAGTTCTTC.

On this clonotype itself: A read error may be the cause here, since a much bigger clone is one base away. This chain uses TRBV20-1 with TRBJ1-1; 7 nucleotides align to TRBD1. This CDR3 spans 15 amino acids. Germline lookup yields CDR1 DFQATT and CDR2 SNEGSKA (reference sequence). The CDR3 DNA follows: TGCAGTGCTCAAGAACAGGGGAACCTGAACATTGAAGCTTTCTTT. Translated, it gives CSAQEQGNLNIEAFF.

This clonotype was counted only a few times. This chain uses TRBV6-1 with TRBJ2-1, with TRBD1 matching 7 bases. The ends lost 4 bases at V and 5 bases at J; junction bases unmatched: 8. Germline-derived CDR1 and CDR2 are MNHNS and SASEGT. The CDR3 is 15 residues long. The CDR3 loop reads CASSGTTGIHNEQFF. CDR3 sequence (DNA): TGTGCCAGCAGTGGCACGACAGGGATCCACAATGAGCAGTTCTTC.

This sequence joins TRBV4-1 and TRBJ2-6; 9 nucleotides align to TRBD1. CDR1 and CDR2 from the germline V gene are MGHRA and YSYEKL. The CDR3 is 18 amino acids. V was clipped by 4 bases and J by 1 base; unmatched bases: 8. The CDR3 DNA reads TGCGCCAGCAGCCTAGAGGGCGGACAGGGGTCTGGGGCCAACGTCCTGACTTTC. Translation gives CASSLEGGQGSGANVLTF.